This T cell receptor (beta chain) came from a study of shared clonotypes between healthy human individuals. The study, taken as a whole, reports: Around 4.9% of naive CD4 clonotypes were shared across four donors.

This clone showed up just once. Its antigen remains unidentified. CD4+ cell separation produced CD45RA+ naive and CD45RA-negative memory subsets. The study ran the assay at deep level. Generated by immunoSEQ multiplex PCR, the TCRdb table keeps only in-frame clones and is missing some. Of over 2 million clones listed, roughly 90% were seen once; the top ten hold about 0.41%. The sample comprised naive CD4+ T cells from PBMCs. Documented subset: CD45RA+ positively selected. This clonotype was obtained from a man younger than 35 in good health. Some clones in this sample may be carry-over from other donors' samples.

The CDR3, as DNA: TGCGCCAGCAGCCAACTGGGACTAGCGGGAGGGACGAAGAACACCGGGGAGCTGTTTTTT. This encodes CASSQLGLAGGTKNTGELFF. The rearrangement joins TRBV4-1 to TRBJ2-2; 16 bases align to TRBD2. The junction had 7 bases not matched to a gene; V was cut back by 2 bases and J by 1 base. Germline-derived CDR1 and CDR2 are MGHRA and YSYEKL. CDR3 length: 20 amino acids.